Below are 5 T cell receptor beta chains sequenced from a single sample in a study of blood T cell repertoires in COVID-19. The repertoire was sequenced with immunoSEQ multiplex PCR; TCRdb's copy has only in-frame clones and lacks some. The sample gives some 260,000 clones, around nine tenths of which show up once; 0.95% to 1% is in the top ten. Sequencing was performed on peripheral blood. Every receptor here comes from a woman aged 40 to 50 who had recovered from COVID-19.

The chain joins TRBV2 to TRBJ1-5; tentative D call: TRBD1 (6 bases). Germline lookup yields CDR1 SNHLY and CDR2 FYNNEI. V lost 6 bases and J 0 bases, leaving 9 bases between the germline ends. This CDR3 has 14 amino acids. The CDR3 spells CASSGTPSNQPQHF. The CDR3 DNA is TGTGCCAGCAGCGGGACACCTAGCAATCAGCCCCAGCATTTT.

A few counts support this clone. V usage is TRBV6-5 and J usage is TRBJ1-6; D unclear. The CDR3 consists of 15 residues. The germline V gene has CDR1 MNHEY and CDR2 SVGAGI. The V gene lost 5 bases and the J gene lost 7 bases, with 15 bases spanning the gap. In DNA form, the CDR3 reads TGTGCCAGCAGTCCCCGAGACATTGGGAATTCACCCCTCCACTTT. Translated, it gives CASSPRDIGNSPLHF.

The V and J genes are TRBV27 and TRBJ2-1; 9 nucleotides align to TRBD2. Germline CDR1 and CDR2: MNHEY and SMNVEV (reference sequence). This CDR3 spans 15 amino acids. The V segment lost 8 bases and the J segment 6 bases; nucleotides outside the gene matches: 11. The CDR3 coding sequence is TGTGCCAGCCGGGGGATAGCGGGGGAACCCAATGAGCAGTTCTTC. Translated: CASRGIAGEPNEQFF.

The chain links TRBV15 to TRBJ1-3, with TRBD1 as a possible D gene (6 bases). The CDR3 totals 14 residues. Trimming pared 5 bases from V and 4 bases from J, leaving 12 bases between. The germline CDR1 and CDR2 sequences are LNHNV and YYDKDF (reference sequence). CDR3 in amino acids: CATSGGGRGNTIYF. CDR3 DNA sequence: TGTGCCACCAGCGGGGGGGGGCGCGGAAACACCATATATTTT.

V usage is TRBV10-3 and J usage is TRBJ1-5, with D maybe TRBD1 (5 bases). CDR1 ENHRY and CDR2 SYGVKD come from the germline V gene. The CDR3 is 15 amino acids. Trimming shortened V by 6 bases and J by 2 bases, and 14 bases separated the two germline ends. The CDR3 nucleotides are TGTGCCATCAGCGAGCAGGGTCCTGGCAATCAGCCCCAGCATTTT. It yields the protein CAISEQGPGNQPQHF.